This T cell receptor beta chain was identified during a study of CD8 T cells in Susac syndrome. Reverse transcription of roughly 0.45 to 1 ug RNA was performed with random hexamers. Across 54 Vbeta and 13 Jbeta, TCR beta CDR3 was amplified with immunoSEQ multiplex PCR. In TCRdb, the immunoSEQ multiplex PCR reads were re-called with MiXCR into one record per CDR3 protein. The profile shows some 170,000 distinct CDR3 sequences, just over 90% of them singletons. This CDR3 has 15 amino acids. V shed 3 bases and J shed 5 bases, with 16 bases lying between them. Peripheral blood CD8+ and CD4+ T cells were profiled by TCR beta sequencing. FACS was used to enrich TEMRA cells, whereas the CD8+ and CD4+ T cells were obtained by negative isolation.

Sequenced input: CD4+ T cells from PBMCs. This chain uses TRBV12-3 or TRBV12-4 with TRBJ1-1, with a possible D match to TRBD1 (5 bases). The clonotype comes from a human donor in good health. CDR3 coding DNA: TGTGCCAGCAGTTTGTCCGCAGGGAGAGGGACTGAAGCTTTCTTT. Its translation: CASSLSAGRGTEAFF.